These 23 T cell receptor beta chains were sequenced from one sample in a study of radiotherapy plus CTLA-4 blockade in lung cancer. Data came from immunoSEQ multiplex PCR; TCRdb stores just in-frame clones and leaves some out. The table has about 73,000 clones, 87% seen once. The sample here was peripheral blood, taken from a patient treated with radiotherapy plus ipilimumab. The receptors derive from a human donor with non-small cell lung cancer that progressed on radiotherapy plus ipilimumab.

The chain joins TRBV6-5 to TRBJ1-2; 9 nucleotides align to TRBD1. Germline CDR1 is MNHEY and CDR2 is SVGAGI. With V trimmed by 6 bases and J by 4 bases, 6 bases remained unmatched. The CDR3 has 14 amino acids. CDR3: CASSQGQGTYGYTF. DNA of the CDR3: TGTGCCAGCAGCCAGGGACAGGGAACCTATGGCTACACCTTC.

The V and J genes are TRBV30 and TRBJ2-7; TRBD1 agrees at 7 bases. Germline V gives CDR1 GTSNPN, CDR2 SVGIG (reference sequence). The CDR3 loop spans 14 amino acids. The ends lost 1 base at V and 7 bases at J; junction bases unmatched: 10. The CDR3 reads CAWSASGQPWEQYF. The DNA of the CDR3 is TGTGCCTGGAGTGCTTCGGGACAGCCTTGGGAGCAGTACTTC.

This chain connects TRBV2 to TRBJ1-5, with 7 bases matching TRBD1. Looked up from germline, CDR1 is SNHLY and CDR2 is FYNNEI. This CDR3 has 16 amino acids. J lost 4 bases, V lost 3 bases, and 9 bases had no gene match. This CDR3 is CASSDYSRGPNQPQHF. The CDR3 DNA sequence: TGTGCCAGCAGTGATTATTCGAGGGGGCCAAATCAGCCCCAGCATTTT.

The DNA for the CDR3 is TGTGCCAGCAGTTTATTAGTTCCGGGAGGGACGTCATGGGAGCAGTACGTC. This translates into CASSLLVPGGTSWEQYV. The rearrangement uses TRBV27 and TRBJ2-7; TRBD2 matches at 8 bases. CDR3 length: 17 residues. The junction had 15 bases not matched to a gene; V was cut back by 1 base and J by 7 bases. Germline assignment: CDR1 MNHEY and CDR2 SMNVEV (reference sequence).

V gene TRBV9 combines with J gene TRBJ2-5; 13 positions match TRBD2. This CDR3 region has 17 residues. Germline CDR1 is SGDLS and CDR2 is YYNGEE. After removal of 3 bases from V and 4 bases from J, the junction contained 9 bases not matched to a gene. The CDR3 DNA reads as TGTGCCAGCAGCGCATCAACTAGCGGGAGGGGGGTAGAGACCCAGTACTTC. It is translated as CASSASTSGRGVETQYF.

J is TRBJ1-2 and V is TRBV6-5; D is ambiguous. This CDR3 comprises 14 residues. CDR1 MNHEY and CDR2 SVGAGI come from the germline V gene. Trimming stripped 5 bases from V and 4 bases from J, with 14 bases between. The CDR3 reads CASSLSSGSYGYTF. The DNA of the CDR3 is TGTGCCAGCAGTCTCTCGTCCGGATCCTATGGCTACACCTTC.

V is TRBV7-9 and J is TRBJ1-4; D possibly corresponds to TRBD1 (6 bases). This CDR3 has 15 residues. Germline values: CDR1 SEHNR, CDR2 FQNEAQ (reference sequence). Deletions cut 5 bases from V and 4 bases from J, with 14 bases between. Here the CDR3 reads CASSPIRTVNEKLFF. The CDR3 DNA is TGTGCCAGCAGCCCAATACGGACAGTTAATGAAAAACTGTTTTTT.

V gene TRBV5-1 combines with J gene TRBJ2-3; weak D call: TRBD2 (6 bases). Trimming cost V 4 bases and J 0 bases, with 9 bases left between them. The CDR3 is 14 residues long. The germline V gene encodes CDR1 SGHRS and CDR2 YFSETQ. The CDR3 region has the DNA TGCGCCAGCAGCCCAGGGACTAGCACAGATACGCAGTATTTT. This sequence encodes CASSPGTSTDTQYF.

The chain joins TRBV6-1 to TRBJ1-1, with D possibly TRBD1 on 5 matching bases. There are 14 residues in the CDR3. The germline V gene has CDR1 MNHNS and CDR2 SASEGT. The V gene lost 6 bases and the J gene lost 1 base, with 12 bases spanning the gap. This CDR3 reads CASRRQLENTEAFF. The CDR3 DNA sequence: TGTGCCAGCAGGCGACAGCTAGAGAACACTGAAGCTTTCTTT.

The chain recombines TRBV30 with TRBJ1-5; D ambiguous. CDR1 and CDR2 from the germline V gene are GTSNPN and SVGIG (reference sequence). CDR3 length equals 13 residues. V dropped 1 base and J dropped 3 bases, with 7 bases sitting between them. The CDR3 sequence is CAWSAEVNQPQHF. CDR3 sequence (DNA): TGTGCCTGGAGTGCAGAAGTCAATCAGCCCCAGCATTTT.

The CDR3 reads CASSLLTDQETQYF. In DNA, the CDR3 is TGCGCCAGCAGCTTACTAACAGATCAAGAGACCCAGTACTTC. This chain uses TRBV5-1 with TRBJ2-5; D uncertain. Germline lookup yields CDR1 SGHRS and CDR2 YFSETQ. This CDR3 is built from 14 residues. Trimming cost V 2 bases and J 2 bases, with 10 bases left between them.

The chain links TRBV11-2 to TRBJ2-3; 7 nucleotides agree with TRBD2. CDR1 is SGHAT, CDR2 FQNNGV, per germline. After removal of 0 bases from V and 10 bases from J, the junction contained 7 bases not matched to a gene. The CDR3 contains 14 residues. The CDR3 DNA reads as TGTGCCAGCAGCTTAGATCGAGCGAGCGGGGCGCAGTATTTT. Translating it yields CASSLDRASGAQYF. Full variable domain (remainder filled in from reference TRBV11-2 and TRBJ2-3): EAGVAQSPRYKIIEKRQSVAFWCNPISGHATLYWYQQILGQGPKLLIQFQNNGVVDDSQLPKDRFSAERLKGVDSTLKIQPAKLEDSAVYLCASSLDRASGAQYFGPGTRLTVL.

This chain connects TRBV5-1 to TRBJ1-4, with D possibly being TRBD1 (5 bases). The CDR3 covers 13 residues. Trimming removed 4 bases at V and 10 bases at J, with 14 bases between. The V gene's germline CDR1 is SGHRS and CDR2 YFSETQ. CDR3: CASSPKGFGKLFF. The DNA of the CDR3 is TGCGCCAGCAGCCCGAAGGGGTTTGGAAAACTGTTTTTT.

The rearrangement uses TRBV7-2 and TRBJ2-3, with 7 bases lining up with TRBD2. The V gene's germline CDR1 is SGHTA and CDR2 FQGNSA. The CDR3 spans 16 residues. J was trimmed by 6 bases and V by 3 bases; bases with no gene match: 12. Here the CDR3 reads CASSLPLAKSRDTQYF. The DNA for the CDR3 is TGTGCCAGCAGCTTGCCACTAGCGAAGTCCCGCGATACGCAGTATTTT.

V and J are TRBV25-1 and TRBJ1-1; tentative D call: TRBD1 (6 bases). V was pared by 3 bases and J by 8 bases, with 13 bases between. This CDR3 has 13 amino acids. CDR1 is MGHDK and CDR2 is SYGVNS in the germline V gene. Here the CDR3 DNA reads TGTGCCAGCAGTGAGGGAGCAGGGGTAGAAGCTTTCTTT. Amino acid sequence: CASSEGAGVEAFF.

The chain employs TRBV18 and TRBJ1-3, with 8 bases lining up with TRBD1. The CDR3 length is 14 residues. In germline, CDR1 is KGHSH, CDR2 LQKENI. V trimming: 4 bases; J trimming: 3 bases; junction bases outside the gene matches: 2. The CDR3: CASSRTGYGNTIYF. For the CDR3, the DNA is TGTGCCAGCTCACGGACAGGGTATGGAAACACCATATATTTT.

The chain uses TRBV7-3 and TRBJ2-5; 7 bases are a match to TRBD1. Germline CDR1 SGHTA, CDR2 FQGTGA. This CDR3 has 14 amino acids. V lost 4 bases, J lost 4 bases, and 6 bases stayed unmatched. CDR3 coding DNA: TGTGCCAGCAGCTCGAGACAGGGTTCAGAGACCCAGTACTTC. Amino acids: CASSSRQGSETQYF.

The V and J genes are TRBV2 and TRBJ2-7, with 7 nucleotides matching TRBD1. The CDR3 length is 15 residues. The germline CDR1 and CDR2 sequences are SNHLY and FYNNEI. The junction had 7 bases not matched to a gene; V was cut back by 2 bases and J by 3 bases. The DNA for the CDR3 is TGTGCCAGCAGTGAAATCGGGACAGCAATCTACGAGCAGTACTTC. This gives the protein CASSEIGTAIYEQYF.

This rearrangement joins TRBV7-9 to TRBJ2-2; D remains unclear. The V end was cut by 2 bases, the J end by 4 bases, with 8 bases between. The length of the CDR3 is 14 residues. Germline values: CDR1 SEHNR, CDR2 FQNEAQ (reference sequence). CDR3 residues: CASSLLGSTGELFF. The CDR3 DNA sequence: TGTGCCAGCAGCTTATTAGGTAGCACCGGGGAGCTGTTTTTT.

V usage is TRBV28 and J usage is TRBJ2-7; tentatively, D is TRBD2 (5 bases). V was trimmed by 4 bases and J by 3 bases, leaving 7 bases between them. This CDR3 is 12 amino acids long. Germline V CDR1 and CDR2: MDHEN, SYDVKM. Written as DNA, the CDR3 is TGTGCCAGCAGTTCCGGGAACTACGAGCAGTACTTC. It is translated as CASSSGNYEQYF. Together with reference TRBV28 and TRBJ2-7, the CDR3 gives the full variable domain: DVKVTQSSRYLVKRTGEKVFLECVQDMDHENMFWYRQDPGLGLRLIYFSYDVKMKEKGDIPEGYSVSREKKERFSLILESASTNQTSMYLCASSSGNYEQYFGPGTRLTVT.

This chain connects TRBV30 to TRBJ1-1; D is possibly TRBD1 (6 bases). CDR1 and CDR2 (germline): GTSNPN, SVGIG (reference sequence). The CDR3 is 13 amino acids. V dropped 5 bases and J dropped 1 base, with 11 bases sitting between them. For the CDR3, the DNA is TGTGCCTGGGGGGGGGCTGAGAACACTGAAGCTTTCTTT. Protein product: CAWGGAENTEAFF.

This chain uses TRBV2 with TRBJ2-1, with 10 bases aligning to TRBD2. V trimming: 7 bases; J trimming: 4 bases; junction bases outside the gene matches: 7. This CDR3 comprises 15 residues. Germline assignment: CDR1 SNHLY and CDR2 FYNNEI. The CDR3 is CASKSGRGAYNEQFF. CDR3 DNA: TGTGCCAGCAAGAGCGGGAGGGGGGCGTACAATGAGCAGTTCTTC. Looking up the rest from reference TRBV2 and TRBJ2-1 gives the full variable domain: EPEVTQTPSHQVTQMGQEVILRCVPISNHLYFYWYRQILGQKVEFLVSFYNNEISEKSEIFDDQFSVERPDGSNFTLKIRSTKLEDSAMYFCASKSGRGAYNEQFFGPGTRLTVL.

The chain joins TRBV9 to TRBJ2-7; possibly TRBD2 for D (5 bases). The CDR3 covers 14 residues. CDR1 is SGDLS and CDR2 is YYNGEE in the germline V gene. Trimming shortened V by 2 bases and J by 2 bases, and 11 bases separated the two germline ends. CDR3 coding DNA: TGTGCCAGCAGCGTGGGGAGCGGACCCTACGAGCAGTACTTC. Its protein product is CASSVGSGPYEQYF. Supplemented by reference TRBV9 and TRBJ2-7, the full variable domain reads DSGVTQTPKHLITATGQRVTLRCSPRSGDLSVYWYQQSLDQGLQFLIQYYNGEERAKGNILERFSAQQFPDLHSELNLSSLELGDSALYFCASSVGSGPYEQYFGPGTRLTVT.